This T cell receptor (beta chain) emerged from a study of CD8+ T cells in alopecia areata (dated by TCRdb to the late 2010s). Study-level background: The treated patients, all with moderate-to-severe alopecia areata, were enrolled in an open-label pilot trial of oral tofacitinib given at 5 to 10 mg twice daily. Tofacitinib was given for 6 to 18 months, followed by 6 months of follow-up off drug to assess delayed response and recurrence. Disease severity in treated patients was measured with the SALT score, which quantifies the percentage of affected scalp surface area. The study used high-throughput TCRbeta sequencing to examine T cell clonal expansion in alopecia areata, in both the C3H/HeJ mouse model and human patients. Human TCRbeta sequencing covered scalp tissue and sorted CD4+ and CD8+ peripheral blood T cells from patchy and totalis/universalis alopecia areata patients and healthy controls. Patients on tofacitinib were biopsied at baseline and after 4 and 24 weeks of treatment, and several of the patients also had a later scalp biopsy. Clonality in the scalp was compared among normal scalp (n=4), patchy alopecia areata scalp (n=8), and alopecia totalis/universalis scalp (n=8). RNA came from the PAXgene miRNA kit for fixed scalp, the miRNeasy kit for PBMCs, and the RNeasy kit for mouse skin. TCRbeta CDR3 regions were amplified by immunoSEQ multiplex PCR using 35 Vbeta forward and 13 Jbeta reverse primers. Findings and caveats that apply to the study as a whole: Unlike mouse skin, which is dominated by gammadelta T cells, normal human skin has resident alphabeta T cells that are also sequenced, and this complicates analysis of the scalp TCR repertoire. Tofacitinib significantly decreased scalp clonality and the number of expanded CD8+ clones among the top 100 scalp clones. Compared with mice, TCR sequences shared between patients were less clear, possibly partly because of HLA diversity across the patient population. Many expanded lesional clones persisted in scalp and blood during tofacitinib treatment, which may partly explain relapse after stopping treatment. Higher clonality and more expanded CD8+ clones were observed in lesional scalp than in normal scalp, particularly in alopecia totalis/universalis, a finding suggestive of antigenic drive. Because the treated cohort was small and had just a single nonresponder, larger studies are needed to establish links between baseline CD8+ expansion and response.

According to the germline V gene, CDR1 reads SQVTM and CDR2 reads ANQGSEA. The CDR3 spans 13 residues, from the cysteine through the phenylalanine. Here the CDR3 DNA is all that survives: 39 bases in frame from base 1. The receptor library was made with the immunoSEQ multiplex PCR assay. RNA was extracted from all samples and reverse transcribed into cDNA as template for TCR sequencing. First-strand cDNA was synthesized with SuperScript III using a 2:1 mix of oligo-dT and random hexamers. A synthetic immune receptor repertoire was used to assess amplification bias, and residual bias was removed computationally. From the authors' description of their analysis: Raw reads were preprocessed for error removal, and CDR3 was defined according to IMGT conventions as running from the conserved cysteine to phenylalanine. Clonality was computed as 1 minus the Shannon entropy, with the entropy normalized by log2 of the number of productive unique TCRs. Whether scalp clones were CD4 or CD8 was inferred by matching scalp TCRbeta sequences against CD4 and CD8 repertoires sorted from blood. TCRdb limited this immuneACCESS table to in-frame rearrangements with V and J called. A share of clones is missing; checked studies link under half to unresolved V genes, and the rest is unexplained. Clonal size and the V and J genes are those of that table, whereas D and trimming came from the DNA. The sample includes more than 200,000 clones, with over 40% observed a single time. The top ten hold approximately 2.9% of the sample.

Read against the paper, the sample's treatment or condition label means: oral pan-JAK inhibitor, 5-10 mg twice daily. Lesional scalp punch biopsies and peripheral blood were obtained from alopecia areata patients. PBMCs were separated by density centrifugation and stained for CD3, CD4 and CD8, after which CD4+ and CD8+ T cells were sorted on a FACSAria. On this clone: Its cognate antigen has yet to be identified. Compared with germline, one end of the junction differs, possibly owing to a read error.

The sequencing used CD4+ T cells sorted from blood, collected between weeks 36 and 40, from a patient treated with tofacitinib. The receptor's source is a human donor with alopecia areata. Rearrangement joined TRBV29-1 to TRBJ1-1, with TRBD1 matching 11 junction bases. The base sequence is TGCAGCGCCGATAGAGGGACAGGGGGTTCCCAGGAGTTC. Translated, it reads CSADRGTGGSQEF.